Shown below are 10 T cell receptor beta chains from a single sample sequenced in a study of cytomegalovirus exposure and HLA in healthy donors. The PCR employed 60 Vbeta primers together with 13 Jbeta primers. Clones were read by immunoSEQ multiplex PCR, and TCRdb kept only the in-frame ones, dropping some. The table includes about 150,000 clones, about 80% detected once. Material for sequencing was PBMCs. These receptor sequences come from a man aged 25-40 years in good health and CMV-seropositive.

This chain connects TRBV7-9 to TRBJ2-4; tentative D call: TRBD2 (5 bases). Per germline, CDR1 SEHNR and CDR2 FQNEAQ (reference sequence). Between the trimmed V and J ends, which lost 2 bases and 2 bases, there was a span of 13 bases. The CDR3 spans 16 residues. CDR3: CASSLRVGVTKNIQYF. CDR3 in DNA: TGTGCCAGCAGCTTAAGAGTCGGGGTAACCAAAAACATTCAGTACTTC.

With regard to this clone: Other DNA sequences in this specimen translate into the identical CDR3. The rearrangement joins TRBV5-1 to TRBJ2-2; D not resolved. The CDR3 has 14 residues. The germline V and J ends were trimmed by 2 bases and 5 bases, with 10 bases remaining between them. Germline CDR1 reads SGHRS; CDR2 reads YFSETQ. CDR3 in amino acids: CASSFDRRTGELFF. CDR3 nucleotides: TGCGCCAGCAGCTTTGATCGGAGAACCGGGGAGCTGTTTTTT.

The V gene is TRBV7-8, the J gene TRBJ1-5, with unresolved D. CDR3 size: 15 residues. Looked up from germline, CDR1 is SGHVS and CDR2 is FQNEAQ. Trimming removed 2 bases from V and 6 bases from J, with 14 bases in between. CDR3 amino acids: CASSLRRVGLQPQHF. For the CDR3, the DNA is TGTGCCAGCAGCTTAAGGAGAGTAGGCCTTCAGCCCCAGCATTTT.

This chain uses TRBV5-6 with TRBJ2-4, with D tentatively TRBD1 (6 bases). The CDR3 totals 16 residues. CDR1 and CDR2 (germline): SGHDT, YYEEEE. Trimming took 4 bases from V and 1 from J, leaving 15 bases between them. The CDR3 spells CASSPYRDGAKNIQYF. CDR3 nucleotides: TGTGCCAGCAGCCCATACAGGGATGGGGCCAAAAACATTCAGTACTTC. The variable domain in full, completed from reference TRBV5-6 and TRBJ2-4, reads DAGVTQSPTHLIKTRGQQVTLRCSPKSGHDTVSWYQQALGQGPQFIFQYYEEEERQRGNFPDRFSGHQFPNYSSELNVNALLLGDSALYLCASSPYRDGAKNIQYFGAGTRLSVL.

Of note for this clone: No conserved phenylalanine or tryptophan is present at the end of the CDR3, so a read error is the likely explanation. The gene calls are TRBV2 and TRBJ1-5; D is ambiguous. The germline CDR1 and CDR2 sequences are SNHLY and FYNNEI. The CDR3 covers 12 residues. The germline V and J ends were trimmed by 4 bases and 6 bases, with 7 bases remaining between them. The CDR3 DNA reads as TGTGCCAGCAGTGCCGGAGGTCAGCCCCAGCATCTT. Its translation: CASSAGGQPQHL.

This chain uses TRBV4-3 with TRBJ2-1; 7 bases are a match to TRBD2. This CDR3 spans 15 amino acids. The V gene's germline CDR1 is LGHNA and CDR2 YSLEER. Trimming took 4 bases from V and 4 from J; bases not matched to a gene: 7. CDR3 protein: CASSLSSGEYNEQFF. The CDR3 bases are TGCGCCAGCAGCCTTTCGAGCGGGGAATACAATGAGCAGTTCTTC.

V usage is TRBV6-5 and J usage is TRBJ2-2, with 11 bases aligning to TRBD2. The CDR3 runs to 15 residues. V trimming: 6 bases; J trimming: 5 bases; junction bases outside the gene matches: 5. Germline V gene data show CDR1 as MNHEY and CDR2 as SVGAGI. CDR3 DNA sequence: TGTGCCAGCAGCAAGACTAGCGGGGAGACCGGGGAGCTGTTTTTT. It codes for CASSKTSGETGELFF.

The rearrangement uses TRBV28 and TRBJ2-3; 9 bases fit TRBD2. The V and J ends lost 7 bases and 7 bases, in that order; junction bases with no gene match: 12. Germline CDR1 is MDHEN and CDR2 is SYDVKM. The CDR3 length is 15 residues. The DNA of the CDR3 is TGTGCCAGCATGCTAGCGGGGACGGGGGGAAATACGCAGTATTTT. The encoded protein is CASMLAGTGGNTQYF. The full variable domain, with the rest looked up from reference TRBV28 and TRBJ2-3, is DVKVTQSSRYLVKRTGEKVFLECVQDMDHENMFWYRQDPGLGLRLIYFSYDVKMKEKGDIPEGYSVSREKKERFSLILESASTNQTSMYLCASMLAGTGGNTQYFGPGTRLTVL.

This clone is a singleton in its sample. The CDR3 sequence is CASSPRDRDNEQFF. The DNA for the CDR3 is TGTGCCAGCAGCCCCAGGGACAGAGACAATGAGCAGTTCTTC. V usage is TRBV7-6 and J usage is TRBJ2-1, with 7 bases matching TRBD1. Trimming at V came to 5 bases and at J to 5 bases, leaving 6 bases not matched to a gene. CDR1 SGHVS and CDR2 FNYEAQ come from the germline V gene. This CDR3 region has 14 residues. Combining the CDR3 with reference TRBV7-6 and TRBJ2-1 gives the whole variable domain GAGVSQSPRYKVTKRGQDVALRCDPISGHVSLYWYRQALGQGPEFLTYFNYEAQQDKSGLPNDRFSAERPEGSISTLTIQRTEQRDSAMYRCASSPRDRDNEQFFGPGTRLTVL.

This chain's CDR3 is CASTGTFNTEAFF. The CDR3 DNA is TGTGCCAGCACCGGGACATTTAACACTGAAGCTTTCTTT. V usage is TRBV2 and J usage is TRBJ1-1; a possible D gene is TRBD1 (6 bases). This CDR3 has 13 residues. Trimming shortened V by 7 bases and J by 2 bases, and 11 bases separated the two germline ends. Germline V gene lookup returns CDR1 SNHLY and CDR2 FYNNEI.